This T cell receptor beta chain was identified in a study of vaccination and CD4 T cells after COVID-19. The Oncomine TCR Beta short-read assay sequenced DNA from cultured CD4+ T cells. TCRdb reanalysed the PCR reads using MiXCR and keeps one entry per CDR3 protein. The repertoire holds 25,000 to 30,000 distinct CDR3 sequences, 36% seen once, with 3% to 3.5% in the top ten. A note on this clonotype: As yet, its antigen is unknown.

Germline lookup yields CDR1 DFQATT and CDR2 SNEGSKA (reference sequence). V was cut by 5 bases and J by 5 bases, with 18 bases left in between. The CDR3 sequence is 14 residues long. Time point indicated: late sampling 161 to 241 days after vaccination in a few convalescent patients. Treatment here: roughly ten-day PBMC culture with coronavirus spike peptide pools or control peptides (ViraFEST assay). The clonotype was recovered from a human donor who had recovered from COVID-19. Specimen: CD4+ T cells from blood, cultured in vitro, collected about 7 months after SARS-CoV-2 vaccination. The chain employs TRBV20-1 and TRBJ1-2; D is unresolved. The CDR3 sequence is CSAPPFPGSYGYTF. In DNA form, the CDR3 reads TGCAGTGCTCCCCCCTTTCCGGGGTCTTATGGCTACACCTTC.